This TCR beta chain was sequenced in a study of blood T cell repertoires in COVID-19. Data came from immunoSEQ multiplex PCR; TCRdb stores just in-frame clones and leaves some out. The table lists 50,000 to 60,000 clones, roughly four fifths of them singletons. With 7 bases removed from V and 1 base from J, the gap between germline ends came to 16 bases. The CDR3 consists of 15 residues. CDR1 is SGHVS and CDR2 is FNYEAQ in the germline V gene. The clonotype was recovered from a human donor in a cohort sampled during active or convalescent COVID-19. The V gene is TRBV7-6, the J gene TRBJ1-1; D is possibly TRBD1 (5 bases). Sequenced input: peripheral blood. The CDR3 nucleotides are TGTGCCAGCACCACCCCCTGGGGGGGGAACACTGAAGCTTTCTTT. It codes for CASTTPWGGNTEAFF.